This T cell receptor (beta chain) came from a study of shared T cell receptors in the human thymus. CDR1 and CDR2 from the germline V gene are MGHDK and SYGVNS. The CDR3 totals 13 residues. V dropped 5 bases and J dropped 1 base, with 6 bases sitting between them. Generated by immunoSEQ multiplex PCR, the TCRdb table keeps only in-frame clones and is missing some. The sample includes under 700,000 clones, approximately 80% of them seen just once. These same data were also listed under a study on human thymus T cells. This second study notes: Healthy Finnish infants undergoing corrective surgery for congenital heart defects provided the donor material.

This TCR was recovered from a boy younger than two with a congenital heart defect. The sequenced sample was thymocytes. The chain uses TRBV25-1 and TRBJ1-3, with no clear D. The CDR3 region is CASSLVSGNTIYF. In nucleotides, the CDR3 is TGTGCCAGCAGTTTAGTTTCTGGAAACACCATATATTTT.